The 4 T cell receptor beta chains reported below all come from one sample, sequenced in a study of blood T cell repertoires in COVID-19. The protocol was immunoSEQ multiplex PCR, while the TCRdb copy is restricted to in-frame clones and leaves out a portion. This table holds just over 250,000 clones, about 90% found once. The material sequenced was peripheral blood. The receptors shown here come from a woman in her 70s with COVID-19, enrolled during active disease.

The chain has TRBV27 and TRBJ1-5; D possibly corresponds to TRBD1 (6 bases). The CDR3 runs to 15 residues. V lost 7 bases and J lost 4, with 17 bases in between. The V gene's germline CDR1 is MNHEY and CDR2 SMNVEV (reference sequence). The CDR3 spells CASNPDSTTNQPQHF. The CDR3 region has the DNA TGTGCCAGCAACCCGGACAGTACTACAAATCAGCCCCAGCATTTT.

The chain links TRBV5-1 to TRBJ2-7; 8 bases line up with TRBD2. There are 15 residues in the CDR3. Germline V gene sequence: CDR1 SGHRS, CDR2 YFSETQ. J lost 4 bases, V lost 1 base, and 7 bases had no gene match. CDR3 region: CASSLSFSGDYEQYF. Written as DNA, the CDR3 is TGCGCCAGCAGCTTGAGTTTTAGCGGGGATTACGAGCAGTACTTC.

The chain links TRBV7-2 to TRBJ1-1; 9 bases align to TRBD1. Germline V gene sequence: CDR1 SGHTA, CDR2 FQGNSA. This CDR3 is 15 amino acids long. V lost 4 bases and J lost 7; bases outside the gene matches: 10. CDR3 bases: TGTGCCAGCAGCTCGCTCCCGGGACAGGGATTTGAAGCTTTCTTT. Its translation: CASSSLPGQGFEAFF.

This rearrangement joins TRBV6-5 to TRBJ1-1, with TRBD1 matching over 7 bases. This CDR3 comprises 14 residues. Germline V gene lookup returns CDR1 MNHEY and CDR2 SVGAGI. V gave up 6 bases and J gave up 6 bases; unmatched junction bases: 10. The CDR3 loop is CASSGTGVWSEAFF. CDR3 DNA: TGTGCCAGCAGCGGCACAGGGGTTTGGTCTGAAGCTTTCTTT.